This T cell receptor beta chain was sequenced during a study of a mutant IDH1 vaccine in newly diagnosed glioma. Worth noting for this clone: Antigen unknown.

Profiling relied on immunoSEQ multiplex PCR, and the TCRdb table lists in-frame clones only, not all of them. The data contain around 41,000 clones, 85% to 90% of them singletons. Study findings and constraints: Shifts in the top peripheral T cell clonotypes seemed unrelated to pseudoprogression.

Time point denoted: week 35, safety follow-up. Every vaccine dose comprised 300 ug of mutant IDH1 20-mer peptide plus topical imiquimod. The patients were given eight vaccinations, one each in weeks 1, 3, 5, 7, 11, 15, 19 and 23. The starting material was PBMCs, obtained from a glioma patient whose treatment included an IDH1 peptide vaccine. The source is a middle-aged man with glioma.

The CDR3: CASSLWGDRNYEQYF. CDR3 in DNA: TGTGCCAGCAGTTTGTGGGGGGACAGAAACTACGAGCAGTACTTC. The chain recombines TRBV28 with TRBJ2-7; possibly TRBD1 for D (7 bases). This CDR3 has 15 amino acids. Germline CDR1 is MDHEN and CDR2 is SYDVKM. The ends were cut back, 3 bases at V and 3 bases at J, with 15 bases in the middle.